A selection of T cell receptor beta chains follows, all from one sample in a study of T cells in Graves' hyperthyroidism and ophthalmopathy. TCRdb reanalysed the multiplex PCR reads using MiXCR and keeps one entry per CDR3 protein. The repertoire consists of about 380,000 distinct CDR3 sequences, with about 14% occurring once and the leading ten covering around 19%. The sequenced sample consisted of blood. The receptors were sampled from a woman aged 30 to 39 with Graves' ophthalmopathy. CDR3s include the opening cysteine and the closing phenylalanine or tryptophan. Each record gives: clone size, CDR3 length, J gene, V gene, D gene, CDR3 protein, CDR3 DNA. The D gene is left open where the match is weak. Not all rows give a size; the values are once, few, many and, for expanded clones, a class.

>NA|16|TRBJ1-6|TRBV5-1|NA
CASSLLGKGGNSPLHF
TGCGCCAGCAGCTTGTTGGGAAAGGGGGGTAATTCACCCCTCCACTTT
>many|13|TRBJ2-7|TRBV28|NA
CASSSLRTYEQYF
TGTGCCAGCAGTTCTCTGCGCACCTACGAGCAGTACTTC
>NA|20|TRBJ2-1|TRBV5-6|NA
CASSLIYPGSSTLRYNEQFF
TGTGCCAGCAGCTTGATATATCCGGGGTCCTCAACTTTACGCTACAATGAGCAGTTCTTC
>many|11|TRBJ2-3|TRBV28|NA
CASARSDTQYF
TGTGCCAGCGCACGCTCAGATACGCAGTATTTT
>many|13|TRBJ2-6|TRBV15|NA
CATSRDLTNVLTF
TGTGCCACCAGCAGGGACTTGACCAACGTCCTGACTTTC
>many|13|TRBJ2-7|TRBV7-8|NA
CASSLDPPLEQYF
TGTGCCAGCAGCCTCGACCCTCCTCTCGAGCAGTACTTC
>many|16|TRBJ2-3|TRBV3-1|NA
CASSPPGQGFTDTQYF
TGTGCCAGCAGCCCCCCCGGGCAGGGCTTCACAGATACGCAGTATTTT
>many|14|TRBJ1-1|TRBV30|TRBD1
CAWSEGQGDPGAFF
TGTGCCTGGAGTGAAGGACAGGGGGACCCCGGAGCTTTCTTT
>NA|15|TRBJ2-7|TRBV3-1|NA
CASSQDSSLSYEQYF
TGTGCCAGCAGCCAAGATTCTTCCCTATCCTACGAGCAGTACTTC
>NA|17|TRBJ2-5|TRBV5-1|NA
CASSLNAWGSGQETQYF
TGCGCCAGCAGCCTCAACGCTTGGGGATCAGGGCAAGAGACCCAGTACTTC
>few|15|TRBJ2-2|TRBV19|TRBD1
CATSLRDRNTGELFF
TGTGCCACGTCTCTCCGGGACAGAAACACCGGGGAGCTGTTTTTT
>few|18|TRBJ2-3|TRBV2|TRBD1
CASSEALGRGRSADTQYF
TGTGCCAGCAGTGAAGCGCTTGGAAGGGGGCGAAGCGCAGATACGCAGTATTTT
>many|16|TRBJ2-1|TRBV12-3/TRBV12-4|TRBD1
CASSLGGTGVHNEQFF
TGTGCCAGCAGTCTTGGCGGGACAGGGGTGCACAATGAGCAGTTCTTC
>many|15|TRBJ1-1|TRBV6-1|TRBD1
CASRNTGDLNGEAFF
TGTGCCAGCAGAAATACAGGGGACCTGAACGGTGAAGCTTTCTTT
>NA|17|TRBJ2-1|TRBV29-1|TRBD2
CSVEVMLAGGPRNEQFF
TGCAGCGTTGAAGTTATGCTAGCGGGGGGGCCCCGCAATGAGCAGTTCTTC
>many|15|TRBJ2-2|TRBV12-3/TRBV12-4|NA
CASSFHRPNTGELFF
TGTGCCAGCAGTTTTCACAGACCGAACACCGGGGAGCTGTTTTTT
>few|14|TRBJ2-5|TRBV10-2|TRBD2
CASRGAGSQETQYF
TGCGCCAGCAGGGGAGCGGGGAGCCAAGAGACCCAGTACTTC
>NA|17|TRBJ2-3|TRBV6-5|NA
CASSYSGNQGGTDTQYF
TGTGCCAGCAGTTACTCAGGAAATCAAGGGGGCACAGATACGCAGTATTTT
>many|13|TRBJ2-1|TRBV29-1|NA
CSVESPGYNEQFF
TGCAGCGTTGAGTCGCCGGGTTACAATGAGCAGTTCTTC
>NA|17|TRBJ2-2|TRBV7-9|TRBD2
CASSLVAGGYNTGELFF
TGTGCCAGCAGCTTAGTAGCGGGGGGCTATAACACCGGGGAGCTGTTTTTT
>many|17|TRBJ2-7|TRBV14|NA
CASSQERGAPSSYEQYF
TGTGCCAGCAGCCAAGAAAGGGGGGCCCCTAGCTCCTACGAGCAGTACTTC
>many|14|TRBJ2-7|TRBV28|NA
CASSLSGSEYEQYF
TGTGCCAGCAGTTTATCAGGGTCTGAATACGAGCAGTACTTC
>many|16|TRBJ2-7|TRBV5-1|TRBD2
CASSLVIGGGNYEQYF
TGCGCCAGCAGCTTGGTGATTGGCGGGGGGAACTACGAGCAGTACTTC
>many|14|TRBJ1-2|TRBV2|NA
CASSAGPLARGYTF
TGTGCCAGCAGCGCAGGACCGCTCGCGCGTGGCTACACCTTC
>many|12|TRBJ1-1|TRBV20-1|TRBD1
CSASQGTTEAFF
TGCAGTGCTTCACAGGGGACCACTGAAGCTTTCTTT
>NA|15|TRBJ1-1|TRBV19|TRBD1
CASSIGQGLITEAFF
TGTGCCAGTAGTATAGGACAGGGCCTAATCACTGAAGCTTTCTTT
>NA|15|TRBJ2-3|TRBV5-1|NA
CASRPRPGFTDTQYF
TGCGCCAGCCGTCCAAGACCCGGTTTCACAGATACGCAGTATTTT
>many|13|TRBJ2-5|TRBV14|NA
CASSQQGQETQYF
TGTGCCAGCAGCCAACAGGGGCAAGAGACCCAGTACTTC
>many|12|TRBJ2-7|TRBV12-3/TRBV12-4|NA
CASSLVRREQYF
TGTGCCAGCAGTTTGGTTCGCCGGGAGCAGTACTTC
>NA|14|TRBJ2-3|TRBV6-2/TRBV6-3|NA
CAVRRGIPPDTQYF
TGTGCCGTACGGCGCGGGATTCCACCGGATACGCAGTATTTT
>many|16|TRBJ1-6|TRBV3-1|NA
CASSQDPRGFYSPLHF
TGTGCCAGCAGCCAAGATCCTCGGGGTTTTTATTCACCCCTCCACTTT
>NA|12|TRBJ2-5|TRBV6-6|NA
CASSYSRETQYF
TGTGCCAGCAGTTATTCGCGAGAGACCCAGTACTTC
>few|12|TRBJ2-5|TRBV19|NA
CASSMMASVQYF
TGTGCCAGTAGTATGATGGCTAGCGTTCAGTACTTC
>NA|15|TRBJ2-5|TRBV28|NA
CASSFTTKHKETQYF
TGTGCCAGCAGTTTCACGACAAAGCATAAAGAGACCCAGTACTTC
>many|14|TRBJ2-7|TRBV6-5|NA
CASSYSTGRYEQYF
TGTGCCAGCAGTTACTCGACAGGACGCTACGAGCAGTACTTC
>once|18|TRBJ2-5|TRBV24-1|TRBD2
CATGDSAGTSGGRETQYF
TGTGCCACCGGTGATTCAGCCGGGACTAGCGGGGGGCGTGAGACCCAGTACTTC
>many|11|TRBJ2-7|TRBV30|NA
CAWRDSYEQYF
TGTGCCTGGAGGGACAGCTACGAGCAGTACTTC
>NA|16|TRBJ1-5|TRBV6-1|TRBD1
CASSDPGQGLNQPQHF
TGTGCCAGCAGTGATCCGGGACAGGGACTCAATCAGCCCCAGCATTTT
>NA|16|TRBJ1-5|TRBV20-1|NA
CSAPGQGGVSNQPQHF
TGCAGTGCCCCGGGGCAGGGAGGAGTAAGCAATCAGCCCCAGCATTTT